This TCR beta chain was sequenced in a study of molecular identifiers for immune sequencing clone quantification. General study points: Spiked-in Jurkat TCR RNA corresponding to one cell was reported as detectable against 750,000 to 1,000,000 naive cells. Clones that exceeded 20 RNA copies held over 97% of effector molecules, yet under 1% in naive cells. The sizes of highly expanded clones could be underestimated when identical TCR molecules share a barcode.

Previously reported methods and listed TCR primers produced the bulk TCR libraries. Using its own MiXCR run on the PCR reads, TCRdb lists one record per CDR3 protein. The sample carries tens of thousands of distinct CDR3 sequences, 17% recorded once. CDR3 length: 14 amino acids. With 0 bases clipped from V and 4 bases from J, the junction kept 1 base outside the gene matches. Germline V gene sequence: CDR1 SGDLS, CDR2 YYNGEE. As regards this clonotype: Its antigen is unknown.

The material sequenced was naive CD8+ T cells from blood, with Jurkat cell RNA spiked in. Subset meaning: FACS-sorted CD8+CD4-CCR7+CD45RA+ naive T cells. This receptor was obtained from a human donor in good health. Some libraries in this study had Jurkat cell RNA spiked in. The chain links TRBV9 to TRBJ2-7, with 10 bases identical to TRBD1. The CDR3 sequence: CASSVGQGAYEQYF. The CDR3 bases are TGTGCCAGCAGCGTAGGACAGGGGGCTTACGAGCAGTACTTC.